The 23 T cell receptor beta chains below all came from one sample that was sequenced in a study of beta chain features in type 1 diabetes. Of the isolated RNA, all was reverse transcribed, and so the sequenced material was expressed TCRB transcripts. The data were produced by immunoSEQ multiplex PCR, yet TCRdb's version contains in-frame clones alone and is incomplete. This sample has 680,000 or so clones, with less than 20% found just once. Sequencing was performed on naive CD4+ T cells from blood. Source of these receptors: a man younger than 30 in good health.

The chain carries TRBV28 and TRBJ1-2; a weak D match, TRBD1 (6 bases). CDR3 length equals 13 residues. Germline CDR1 reads MDHEN; CDR2 reads SYDVKM. V lost 8 bases, J lost 4 bases, and 14 bases lay in between. CDR3 coding DNA: TGTGCCAGCCGCCCCGGGGGCGCCTATGGCTACACCTTC. Its translation is CASRPGGAYGYTF.

The chain joins TRBV30 to TRBJ1-4; 7 bases match TRBD1. The V gene end was trimmed by 0 bases and the J gene end by 6 bases; junction bases not matched to a gene: 4. The CDR3 covers 14 residues. CDR1 and CDR2 (germline): GTSNPN, SVGIG (reference sequence). CDR3 residues: CAWSVRDRHEKLFF. CDR3 in DNA: TGTGCCTGGAGTGTTCGGGACAGACATGAAAAACTGTTTTTT.

The gene calls are TRBV4-3 and TRBJ1-2; the match to TRBD1 covers 8 bases. Germline values: CDR1 LGHNA, CDR2 YSLEER. This CDR3 is built from 14 residues. The ends lost 4 bases at V and 8 bases at J; junction bases unmatched: 9. CDR3: CASSRGQGAKGYTF. The CDR3 DNA reads as TGCGCCAGCAGCCGTGGACAGGGCGCGAAAGGCTACACCTTC.

The genes are TRBV6-5 and TRBJ1-2; D is unresolved. Germline loops: CDR1 MNHEY, CDR2 SVGAGI. V lost 6 bases to trimming and J lost 8 bases, with 16 bases between them. The length of the CDR3 is 13 residues. CDR3 residues: CASRYDGGRGYTF. CDR3 nucleotides: TGTGCCAGCAGATACGACGGAGGGCGCGGCTACACCTTC.

This clone was seen only a few times. The chain is built from TRBV10-3 and TRBJ2-4; TRBD2 matches 7 bases. V was pared by 10 bases and J by 1 base, with 4 bases of the junction left unmatched. Germline V gene lookup returns CDR1 ENHRY and CDR2 SYGVKD. The CDR3 covers 13 residues. DNA of the CDR3: TGTGCCACTGGGCGGGGGGCCAAAAACATTCAGTACTTC. Protein product: CATGRGAKNIQYF.

The gene calls are TRBV6-5 and TRBJ2-5; perhaps TRBD1 as D (6 bases). Germline V gives CDR1 MNHEY, CDR2 SVGAGI. The CDR3 loop spans 14 amino acids. Between the trimmed V and J ends, which lost 5 bases and 1 base, there was a span of 11 bases. CDR3 sequence: CASSEGQIQETQYF. DNA for the CDR3: TGTGCCAGCAGTGAGGGACAAATCCAAGAGACCCAGTACTTC.

The J gene is TRBJ2-7, the V gene TRBV7-9; D remains unclear. CDR1 and CDR2 (germline): SEHNR, FQNEAQ (reference sequence). The V gene lost 2 bases and the J gene lost 0 bases, with 14 bases spanning the gap. CDR3 size: 16 residues. The CDR3 spells CASSLPPSTNSYEQYF. Here the CDR3 DNA reads TGTGCCAGCAGCTTACCTCCCTCGACAAACTCCTACGAGCAGTACTTC.

The chain uses TRBV4-1 and TRBJ2-7, with a possible D match to TRBD1 (5 bases). The germline V gene has CDR1 MGHRA and CDR2 YSYEKL. The CDR3 sequence is 14 residues long. Deletions cut 0 bases from V and 5 bases from J, with 11 bases between. The CDR3 nucleotides read TGCGCCAGCAGCCAAGATCCCAGGGTCGACGAGCAGTACTTC. Amino acids: CASSQDPRVDEQYF.

This chain links TRBV28 with TRBJ1-2, with 9 bases identical to TRBD1. V shed 5 bases and J 4 bases; nucleotides not matched to a gene: 5. The CDR3 has 14 amino acids. The germline gives CDR1 MDHEN, CDR2 SYDVKM. CDR3 in DNA: TGTGCCAGCAGTGACAGGGGGTCGATCTATGGCTACACCTTC. Protein: CASSDRGSIYGYTF.

This clone was counted only a few times. The rearrangement links TRBV9 to TRBJ2-5; 11 positions agree with TRBD2. The CDR3 loop spans 16 amino acids. J lost 5 bases, V lost 0 bases, and 6 bases had no gene match. CDR1 is SGDLS, CDR2 YYNGEE, per germline. CDR3 region: CASSVAGTSGGETQYF. CDR3 coding DNA: TGTGCCAGCAGCGTAGCTGGGACTAGCGGAGGGGAGACCCAGTACTTC.

The J gene is TRBJ2-3, the V gene TRBV28; maybe TRBD1 (6 bases). This CDR3 has 16 residues. Trimming removed 2 bases from V and 3 bases from J, with 15 bases in between. Germline CDR1 is MDHEN and CDR2 is SYDVKM. The CDR3 region has the DNA TGTGCCAGCAGTTTACTGAACAGGGTATCGACAGATACGCAGTATTTT. This encodes CASSLLNRVSTDTQYF.

V and J are TRBV14 and TRBJ2-5; D uncertain. The CDR3 covers 16 residues. Trimming left V 1 base short and J 0 bases short, with 12 bases between. The germline V gene encodes CDR1 SGHDN and CDR2 FVKESK. CDR3 nucleotide sequence: TGTGCCAGCAGCCAAGTCGGCTCCGGAAACCAAGAGACCCAGTACTTC. Protein sequence: CASSQVGSGNQETQYF.

This sequence joins TRBV7-9 and TRBJ1-1; D is unclear. CDR1 SEHNR and CDR2 FQNEAQ come from the germline V gene (reference sequence). The CDR3 runs to 15 residues. Trimming pared 5 bases from V and 8 bases from J, leaving 21 bases between. The CDR3 here is CASSPLREKLPEAFF. CDR3 bases: TGTGCCAGCAGCCCACTCCGTGAGAAACTCCCCGAAGCTTTCTTT.

This clone was counted a few times. This specimen includes other DNA sequences encoding the same CDR3. The chain uses TRBV14 and TRBJ2-7; TRBD1 matches 12 bases. CDR1 is SGHDN and CDR2 is FVKESK in the germline V gene. The CDR3 runs to 15 residues. The V and J ends lost 3 bases and 2 bases, in that order; junction bases with no gene match: 2. CDR3 coding DNA: TGTGCCAGCAGCCAGGGGACAGGGGGCGCCTACGAGCAGTACTTC. Translated: CASSQGTGGAYEQYF.

The V gene is TRBV10-3, the J gene TRBJ1-1, with D perhaps matching TRBD1 (5 bases). Trimming shortened V by 3 bases and J by 4 bases, and 15 bases separated the two germline ends. Germline V CDR1 and CDR2: ENHRY, SYGVKD. The CDR3 contains 15 residues. This CDR3 is CAISDGGRGGTEAFF. The CDR3 DNA follows: TGTGCCATCAGTGATGGGGGGAGGGGTGGCACTGAAGCTTTCTTT.

There are a few counts of this clone. The CDR3 DNA is TGTGCCAGCAGCGTAGCGTCGGGGCCAAACACTGAAGCTTTCTTT. Its protein product is CASSVASGPNTEAFF. This rearrangement joins TRBV9 to TRBJ1-1; a possible D gene is TRBD1 (5 bases). Between the trimmed V and J ends, which lost 0 bases and 2 bases, there was a span of 11 bases. This CDR3 comprises 15 residues. Germline assignment: CDR1 SGDLS and CDR2 YYNGEE.

This clone occurred a few times. V usage is TRBV30 and J usage is TRBJ2-3, with D unresolved. Germline V gene sequence: CDR1 GTSNPN, CDR2 SVGIG (reference sequence). There are 12 residues in the CDR3. V was trimmed by 6 bases and J by 3 bases, leaving 10 bases between them. Here the CDR3 DNA reads TGTGCCTGTCTAGTCAGGACAGATACGCAGTATTTT. Its translation is CACLVRTDTQYF.

The table lists this clone with a few counts. The chain recombines TRBV10-3 with TRBJ2-3; a weak D match, TRBD1 (5 bases). The V and J ends lost 3 bases and 0 bases respectively, with 10 bases between them. CDR3 length: 15 residues. CDR1 ENHRY and CDR2 SYGVKD come from the germline V gene. For the CDR3, the DNA is TGTGCCATCAGTGAAAGGGGTCTAAGCACAGATACGCAGTATTTT. Residues: CAISERGLSTDTQYF.

The chain carries TRBV9 and TRBJ2-2; D remains ambiguous. V was clipped by 4 bases and J by 7 bases, with 8 bases between them. The germline gives CDR1 SGDLS, CDR2 YYNGEE. The CDR3 runs to 12 residues. CDR3 nucleotide sequence: TGTGCCAGCAGCCCCGTGGGCGGGGAGCTGTTTTTT. It encodes CASSPVGGELFF. Combining the CDR3 with reference TRBV9 and TRBJ2-2 gives the whole variable domain DSGVTQTPKHLITATGQRVTLRCSPRSGDLSVYWYQQSLDQGLQFLIQYYNGEERAKGNILERFSAQQFPDLHSELNLSSLELGDSALYFCASSPVGGELFFGEGSRLTVL.

The V call is TRBV6-6, the J call TRBJ2-5, with 8 bases matching TRBD1. This CDR3 spans 14 amino acids. Trimming at V came to 4 bases and at J to 1 base, leaving 2 bases not matched to a gene. In germline, CDR1 is MNHNY, CDR2 SVGAGI (reference sequence). CDR3 sequence reads: CASSWDRTQETQYF. In nucleotides, the CDR3 is TGTGCCAGCAGTTGGGACAGGACCCAAGAGACCCAGTACTTC.

This clone was seen more than once but under ten times. In the same sample, other DNA sequences code for this CDR3. The chain links TRBV19 to TRBJ1-1, with a possible D match to TRBD1 (6 bases). Germline V gene data show CDR1 as LNHDA and CDR2 as SQIVND (reference sequence). There are 11 residues in the CDR3. Trimming cost V 6 bases and J 4 bases, with 6 bases left between them. CDR3 in amino acids: CASRGATEAFF. CDR3 coding DNA: TGTGCCAGTAGGGGGGCCACTGAAGCTTTCTTT.

J is TRBJ2-3 and V is TRBV2; a weak D match, TRBD1 (5 bases). The CDR3 runs 16 residues. Germline assignment: CDR1 SNHLY and CDR2 FYNNEI. With 4 bases removed from V and 0 bases from J, the gap between germline ends came to 14 bases. In DNA form, the CDR3 reads TGTGCCAGCAGTGTTGTAAGACAGCTGAGCACAGATACGCAGTATTTT. Amino acids: CASSVVRQLSTDTQYF. The whole variable domain, remainder taken from reference TRBV2 and TRBJ2-3, is EPEVTQTPSHQVTQMGQEVILRCVPISNHLYFYWYRQILGQKVEFLVSFYNNEISEKSEIFDDQFSVERPDGSNFTLKIRSTKLEDSAMYFCASSVVRQLSTDTQYFGPGTRLTVL.

In this sample, this clone turned up a few times. The CDR3, as DNA: TGTGCCAGTAGTCCGGAGGGCTCAGATACGCAGTATTTT. Translated, it gives CASSPEGSDTQYF. The V call is TRBV19, the J call TRBJ2-3; tentative D call: TRBD2 (6 bases). This CDR3 is built from 13 residues. Germline CDR1 is LNHDA and CDR2 is SQIVND (reference sequence). The V end was cut by 5 bases, the J end by 4 bases, with 10 bases between. Drawing the rest from reference TRBV19 and TRBJ2-3, the complete variable domain is DGGITQSPKYLFRKEGQNVTLSCEQNLNHDAMYWYRQDPGQGLRLIYYSQIVNDFQKGDIAEGYSVSREKKESFPLTVTSAQKNPTAFYLCASSPEGSDTQYFGPGTRLTVL.